This T cell receptor (beta chain) was sequenced for a study of blood T cell repertoires in COVID-19. About the research overall: The samples span acute and convalescent COVID-19 from the United States, Italy and Spain.

CDR1 and CDR2 (germline): SNHLY, FYNNEI. V lost 7 bases to trimming and J lost 1 base; unmatched junction nucleotides: 9. This CDR3 is 16 amino acids long. Using immunoSEQ multiplex PCR, the repertoire was profiled, and TCRdb retains in-frame clones only, with some absent. The sample gives under 95,000 clones, around 86% of which show up once; approximately 4.4% is in the top ten. The chain couples TRBV2 to TRBJ2-3, with 9 bases lining up with TRBD2. The specimen was peripheral blood. The source of this sequence is a woman aged 80 or older with acute or convalescent COVID-19. Here the CDR3 DNA reads TGTGCCAGCACCCGGGCGGGGGGGGCACGCACAGATACGCAGTATTTT. It encodes CASTRAGGARTDTQYF. The full variable domain, in which reference TRBV2 and TRBJ2-3 provide the parts outside the CDR3, is EPEVTQTPSHQVTQMGQEVILRCVPISNHLYFYWYRQILGQKVEFLVSFYNNEISEKSEIFDDQFSVERPDGSNFTLKIRSTKLEDSAMYFCASTRAGGARTDTQYFGPGTRLTVL.